The 17 T cell receptor beta chains below come from one sample, sequenced in a study of OX40 agonist ivuxolimab in advanced cancers. Using immunoSEQ multiplex PCR, the repertoire was profiled, and TCRdb retains in-frame clones only, with some absent. The sample holds roughly 16,000 clones, less than 85% seen once. The source material was CD4+ or CD8+ T cells sorted from blood, sampled in a trial of the OX40 agonist ivuxolimab. Receptors were obtained from an adult with an advanced solid tumor such as melanoma, head and neck, liver or kidney cancer.

For the CDR3, the DNA is TGTGCCAGCAGTCAGGGACTAGAGGGGAATGAGCAGTTCTTC. This encodes CASSQGLEGNEQFF. The rearrangement joins TRBV6-6 to TRBJ2-1, with 8 bases identical to TRBD2. The CDR3 has 14 amino acids. The germline CDR1 and CDR2 sequences are MNHNY and SVGAGI (reference sequence). V lost 5 bases and J lost 7; bases outside the gene matches: 7.

The chain employs TRBV9 and TRBJ2-3; D call uncertain. CDR3 length: 15 amino acids. V was cut by 1 base and J by 6 bases, with 15 bases left in between. Germline CDR1 reads SGDLS; CDR2 reads YYNGEE. The CDR3: CASSVTGSFRDTQYF. The CDR3, as DNA: TGTGCCAGCAGCGTAACCGGGTCTTTCAGGGATACGCAGTATTTT.

The chain links TRBV6-4 to TRBJ1-2; no definite D call. The CDR3 length is 13 residues. Germline values: CDR1 MRHNA, CDR2 SNTAGT. V was trimmed by 5 bases and J by 4 bases, leaving 11 bases between them. The CDR3 DNA reads TGTGCCAGCAGTCCGGGGAGTAGCTATGGCTACACCTTC. This gives the protein CASSPGSSYGYTF.

This chain joins TRBV4-1 and TRBJ2-7; 10 nucleotides align to TRBD2. The germline V gene encodes CDR1 MGHRA and CDR2 YSYEKL. The trim removed 0 bases at V and 3 bases at J, leaving 5 bases unmatched. CDR3 length equals 16 residues. For the CDR3, the DNA is TGCGCCAGCAGCCAAGATAGCGGGAGGCCTCTCTACGAGCAGTACTTC. This codes for CASSQDSGRPLYEQYF.

This clone was detected once. Its ends do not fully match the called genes, so a read error is possible. V and J are TRBV15 and TRBJ1-5; no clear D gene. The CDR3 is 12 amino acids. CDR1 and CDR2 (germline): LNHNV, YYDKDF (reference sequence). CDR3 sequence reads: CATSRENRPQHF. In DNA form, the CDR3 reads TGTGCCACCAGCAGAGAGAATCGGCCCCAGCATTTT.

The CDR3 reads CASSLGGKEQFF. The CDR3 coding sequence is TGTGCCAGCAGCCTCGGAGGGAAGGAGCAGTTCTTC. This chain links TRBV9 with TRBJ2-1, with a tentative D call TRBD2 (6 bases). V was shortened by 4 bases and J by 10 bases, with 12 bases between the two germline ends. Germline V gene lookup returns CDR1 SGDLS and CDR2 YYNGEE. CDR3 length equals 12 residues.

This clone was found a few times. CDR3 loop: CASSDQGWYEQYF. CDR3 in DNA: TGTGCCAGCAGTGATCAGGGATGGTACGAGCAGTACTTC. The rearrangement links TRBV6-4 to TRBJ2-7, with D possibly TRBD1 on 5 matching bases. V was pared by 3 bases and J by 4 bases, with 10 bases between. Germline values: CDR1 MRHNA, CDR2 SNTAGT. The CDR3 extends over 13 amino acids.

The chain employs TRBV7-2 and TRBJ2-7; TRBD2 might be the D (6 bases). CDR1 SGHTA and CDR2 FQGNSA come from the germline V gene. The CDR3 is 13 amino acids. The V gene lost 4 bases and the J gene lost 4 bases, with 11 bases spanning the gap. In DNA form, the CDR3 reads TGTGCCAGCAGCTGGGCTAGCGAATACGAGCAGTACTTC. It specifies CASSWASEYEQYF.

As DNA, the CDR3 is TGCAGCGTTGGGACAGGGAACACTGAAGCTTTCTTT. Its translation is CSVGTGNTEAFF. The rearrangement joins TRBV29-1 to TRBJ1-1; 7 positions agree with TRBD1. CDR3 length: 12 amino acids. Germline V gene lookup returns CDR1 SQVTM and CDR2 ANQGSEA. With 4 bases clipped from V and 1 base from J, the junction kept 0 bases outside the gene matches.

The CDR3 spells CASSQVRDRGGSGANVLTF. In DNA form, the CDR3 reads TGTGCCAGCAGCCAGGTTAGGGACAGGGGGGGCTCTGGGGCCAACGTCCTGACTTTC. V usage is TRBV13 and J usage is TRBJ2-6; TRBD1 agrees at 11 bases. V lost 5 bases to trimming and J lost 0 bases; unmatched junction nucleotides: 9. Germline-derived CDR1 and CDR2 are PRHDT and FYEKMQ (reference sequence). The CDR3 extends over 19 amino acids.

The V gene is TRBV7-9, the J gene TRBJ2-1; D gene unclear. The germline gives CDR1 SEHNR, CDR2 FQNEAQ (reference sequence). The CDR3 is 12 residues long. V lost 1 base and J lost 7, with 5 bases in between. The CDR3 DNA follows: TGTGCCAGCAGCTTAGGTTGGAATGAGCAGTTCTTC. This encodes CASSLGWNEQFF.

This clone was detected only a few times. The DNA for the CDR3 is TGTGCCAGCAGCCCCTTGCCAGGGGGCGCGGGTCAGCCCCAGCATTTT. It specifies CASSPLPGGAGQPQHF. The chain combines TRBV7-2 with TRBJ1-5; TRBD1 aligns across 8 bases. The CDR3 spans 16 residues. CDR1 and CDR2 (germline): SGHTA, FQGNSA. V shed 5 bases, J shed 6 bases, and the junction held 12 bases outside the gene matches.

The chain employs TRBV5-4 and TRBJ2-3, with 12 bases identical to TRBD2. This CDR3 is built from 16 residues. Trimming removed 4 bases from V and 5 bases from J; junction bases left unmatched: 8. From germline, CDR1 is SGHNT and CDR2 YYREEE (reference sequence). The CDR3 loop reads CASSPGTSGYLDTQYF. CDR3 coding DNA: TGTGCCAGCAGCCCGGGGACTAGCGGGTATTTAGATACGCAGTATTTT.

This clone was observed once. The chain links TRBV27 to TRBJ2-1, with 7 bases fitting TRBD2. Germline loops: CDR1 MNHEY, CDR2 SMNVEV (reference sequence). The CDR3 totals 17 residues. The V and J ends lost 4 bases and 7 bases, in that order; junction bases with no gene match: 16. CDR3 residues: CASSSTHPGRLGNEQFF. The CDR3 DNA is TGTGCCAGCAGTTCCACCCATCCCGGGAGGCTGGGAAATGAGCAGTTCTTC.

CDR3 DNA sequence: TGTGCCAGCAGTGATCGCATGGGTATAGCCAAAAACATTCAGTACTTC. Translated, it gives CASSDRMGIAKNIQYF. The chain couples TRBV6-1 to TRBJ2-4, with unresolved D. Trimming removed 3 bases at V and 0 bases at J, with 12 bases between. This CDR3 has 16 amino acids. The germline CDR1 and CDR2 sequences are MNHNS and SASEGT.

The chain employs TRBV27 and TRBJ1-2; D unclear. Germline-derived CDR1 and CDR2 are MNHEY and SMNVEV (reference sequence). V lost 3 bases and J lost 6, with 11 bases in between. This CDR3 spans 13 amino acids. CDR3: CASSFSGADGYTF. CDR3 DNA: TGTGCCAGCAGTTTCTCGGGCGCGGATGGCTACACCTTC.

The V and J genes are TRBV2 and TRBJ2-7; maybe TRBD2 (5 bases). The CDR3 is 16 residues long. Germline lookup yields CDR1 SNHLY and CDR2 FYNNEI. Trimming stripped 2 bases from V and 6 bases from J, with 20 bases between. CDR3 sequence (DNA): TGTGCCAGCAGTGAATTCCACCCCAGCCGAGGGTCCGAGCAGTACTTC. It yields the protein CASSEFHPSRGSEQYF.